A single sample is the source of the 29 T cell receptor beta chains below, sequenced in a study of OX40 agonist ivuxolimab in advanced cancers. This table comes from immunoSEQ multiplex PCR, and its TCRdb copy is limited to in-frame clones, with some not included. The table records more than 60,000 clones, 85% to 90% of them present only once. The source was CD4+ or CD8+ T cells sorted from blood, collected in a trial of the OX40 agonist ivuxolimab. These receptors were obtained from an adult with an advanced solid tumor such as melanoma, head and neck, liver or kidney cancer.

The chain employs TRBV9 and TRBJ2-2, with 7 bases matching TRBD2. The germline V gene has CDR1 SGDLS and CDR2 YYNGEE. The CDR3 length is 14 residues. The ends lost 7 bases at V and 1 base at J; junction bases unmatched: 4. The DNA for the CDR3 is TGTGCCAGCGGGGAGGGACGGAACACCGGGGAGCTGTTTTTT. Translating gives CASGEGRNTGELFF.

The V gene is TRBV5-4, the J gene TRBJ1-1, with a possible D match to TRBD1 (6 bases). V lost 4 bases to trimming and J lost 4 bases, with 11 bases between them. Germline CDR1 reads SGHNT; CDR2 reads YYREEE (reference sequence). The CDR3 is 13 amino acids. The CDR3 is CASSRGGSTEAFF. In DNA, the CDR3 is TGTGCCAGCAGCCGAGGGGGGAGCACTGAAGCTTTCTTT.

CDR3 DNA sequence: TGTGCCTGGAATACGGACAGGGTCAACACTGAAGCTTTCTTT. Encoded protein: CAWNTDRVNTEAFF. The chain combines TRBV30 with TRBJ1-1, with 8 bases identical to TRBD1. Germline lookup yields CDR1 GTSNPN and CDR2 SVGIG (reference sequence). The CDR3 extends over 14 amino acids. V lost 4 bases to trimming and J lost 2 bases; unmatched junction nucleotides: 6.

The chain recombines TRBV5-1 with TRBJ2-1; D gene unclear. Trimming removed 5 bases at V and 4 bases at J, with 4 bases between. Germline values: CDR1 SGHRS, CDR2 YFSETQ. This CDR3 comprises 11 residues. The CDR3 is CASREYNEQFF. CDR3 bases: TGCGCCAGCAGGGAATACAATGAGCAGTTCTTC.

This clone was counted once. J is TRBJ2-7 and V is TRBV13; TRBD2 is a possible D gene (5 bases). The CDR3 covers 14 residues. Looked up from germline, CDR1 is PRHDT and CDR2 is FYEKMQ (reference sequence). Trimming left V 5 bases short and J 1 base short, with 12 bases between. Written as DNA, the CDR3 is TGTGCCAGCAGCCTCGGGCGGGCGTCCTACGAGCAGTACTTC. Its protein is CASSLGRASYEQYF.

The chain carries TRBV5-1 and TRBJ2-1; 13 bases are shared with TRBD2. The germline gives CDR1 SGHRS, CDR2 YFSETQ. The junction had 4 bases not matched to a gene; V was cut back by 0 bases and J by 1 base. This CDR3 has 18 residues. The CDR3 here is CASSLGLAGGQSYNEQFF. As DNA, the CDR3 is TGCGCCAGCAGCTTGGGACTAGCGGGAGGTCAGTCCTACAATGAGCAGTTCTTC.

The chain employs TRBV2 and TRBJ2-1; 8 bases map to TRBD2. The CDR3 totals 16 residues. Per germline, CDR1 SNHLY and CDR2 FYNNEI. J lost 1 base, V lost 1 base, and 3 bases had no gene match. The CDR3 coding sequence is TGTGCCAGCAGTGAAGTGGCGGGAGGTTCCTACAATGAGCAGTTCTTC. This sequence encodes CASSEVAGGSYNEQFF.

This clone was observed a handful of times. The chain combines TRBV28 with TRBJ2-2, with D uncertain. In germline, CDR1 is MDHEN, CDR2 SYDVKM. The CDR3 length is 16 residues. Trimming removed 4 bases from V and 1 base from J, with 13 bases in between. In DNA, the CDR3 is TGTGCCAGCAGTTCCCCCCGTCAGATGAACACCGGGGAGCTGTTTTTT. It yields the protein CASSSPRQMNTGELFF.

This clone was recorded a few times. The genes are TRBV19 and TRBJ1-5; D gene ambiguous. The germline V gene encodes CDR1 LNHDA and CDR2 SQIVND (reference sequence). The CDR3 contains 15 residues. V dropped 3 bases and J dropped 2 bases, with 11 bases sitting between them. The CDR3 spells CASSMDLDRNQPQHF. The CDR3 coding sequence is TGTGCCAGTAGTATGGACCTGGATCGCAATCAGCCCCAGCATTTT.

The J gene is TRBJ2-1, the V gene TRBV7-9; D is perhaps TRBD1 (5 bases). Germline CDR1 SEHNR, CDR2 FQNEAQ (reference sequence). The CDR3 is 13 amino acids. With 3 bases removed from V and 5 bases from J, the gap between germline ends came to 8 bases. CDR3 residues: CASSFIRDNEQFF. CDR3 in DNA: TGTGCCAGCAGCTTCATCAGGGACAATGAGCAGTTCTTC.

The rearrangement links TRBV7-9 to TRBJ1-2; TRBD1 matches 9 bases. The CDR3 consists of 15 residues. V was clipped by 4 bases and J by 7 bases; unmatched bases: 10. Germline values: CDR1 SEHNR, CDR2 FQNEAQ (reference sequence). CDR3 DNA sequence: TGTGCCAGCAGCTCCCTCGGACAGGGGAGGGGTGGCTACACCTTC. Its translation is CASSSLGQGRGGYTF.

For the CDR3, the DNA is TGTGCCATCAGTGAGTCCGGCGGGGAGCTGTTTTTT. Its translation: CAISESGGELFF. The chain has TRBV10-3 and TRBJ2-2, with no clear D. The CDR3 is 12 amino acids. CDR1 ENHRY and CDR2 SYGVKD come from the germline V gene. The germline V and J ends were trimmed by 0 bases and 7 bases, with 3 bases remaining between them.

The V gene is TRBV9, the J gene TRBJ1-4, with D maybe TRBD1 (5 bases). Trimming left V 0 bases short and J 7 bases short, with 13 bases between. Germline-derived CDR1 and CDR2 are SGDLS and YYNGEE. The CDR3 is 15 amino acids. The CDR3 DNA reads as TGTGCCAGCAGCGTAGCGGGCAGGGATTCTGAAAAACTGTTTTTT. It codes for CASSVAGRDSEKLFF.

The chain is built from TRBV9 and TRBJ1-1; D not certain. This CDR3 has 13 residues. Deletions cut 0 bases from V and 2 bases from J, with 5 bases between. Germline CDR1 and CDR2: SGDLS and YYNGEE. CDR3 in DNA: TGTGCCAGCAGCGTAGGAGATAACACTGAAGCTTTCTTT. Translating gives CASSVGDNTEAFF.

The table lists this clone with a count of one. The rearrangement links TRBV5-1 to TRBJ1-4; D ambiguous. Germline lookup yields CDR1 SGHRS and CDR2 YFSETQ. The CDR3 is made up of 13 amino acids. V dropped 3 bases and J dropped 5 bases, with 8 bases sitting between them. The CDR3 loop reads CASSSGLNEKLFF. DNA for the CDR3: TGCGCCAGCAGCTCCGGGCTGAATGAAAAACTGTTTTTT.

The chain combines TRBV5-6 with TRBJ1-2; TRBD1 matches at 7 bases. The CDR3 sequence is 14 residues long. Germline assignment: CDR1 SGHDT and CDR2 YYEEEE. After removal of 2 bases from V and 8 bases from J, the junction contained 9 bases not matched to a gene. CDR3 nucleotide sequence: TGTGCCAGCAGCTTCACGACAGGGCATTGGGGCTACACCTTC. This sequence encodes CASSFTTGHWGYTF.

The rearrangement joins TRBV9 to TRBJ2-3; TRBD2 matches 7 bases. The CDR3 has 15 residues. V shed 3 bases and J 2 bases; nucleotides not matched to a gene: 6. Germline-derived CDR1 and CDR2 are SGDLS and YYNGEE. The CDR3 DNA reads as TGTGCCAGCAGCGACGGGACTACAAACACAGATACGCAGTATTTT. Its protein is CASSDGTTNTDTQYF.

The chain recombines TRBV9 with TRBJ2-2; D remains ambiguous. Germline-derived CDR1 and CDR2 are SGDLS and YYNGEE. Trimming shortened V by 0 bases and J by 4 bases, and 10 bases separated the two germline ends. This CDR3 comprises 15 residues. CDR3: CASSVGGRITGELFF. CDR3 DNA: TGTGCCAGCAGCGTAGGTGGCAGAATCACCGGGGAGCTGTTTTTT.

V is TRBV2 and J is TRBJ1-6, with 9 bases lining up with TRBD1. The germline V gene encodes CDR1 SNHLY and CDR2 FYNNEI. The CDR3 is made up of 14 amino acids. V dropped 6 bases and J dropped 9; count of bases not matched to a gene: 6. DNA of the CDR3: TGTGCCAGCAGAGAGACAGGGGGTACTTCACCCCTCCACTTT. Encoded protein: CASRETGGTSPLHF. The entire variable domain, with the rest obtained from reference TRBV2 and TRBJ1-6, is as follows: EPEVTQTPSHQVTQMGQEVILRCVPISNHLYFYWYRQILGQKVEFLVSFYNNEISEKSEIFDDQFSVERPDGSNFTLKIRSTKLEDSAMYFCASRETGGTSPLHFGNGTRLTVT.

The V and J genes are TRBV14 and TRBJ2-1; D gene ambiguous. Trimming removed 1 base from V and 8 bases from J, with 12 bases in between. Germline V gives CDR1 SGHDN, CDR2 FVKESK. This CDR3 comprises 14 residues. The CDR3 region has the DNA TGTGCCAGCAGCCAAGTCGGTGCGCTCGATGAGCAGTTCTTC. It codes for CASSQVGALDEQFF.

The V gene is TRBV10-3, the J gene TRBJ1-1, with D unresolved. Germline V lookup: CDR1 ENHRY, CDR2 SYGVKD. Between the trimmed V and J ends, which lost 2 bases and 4 bases, there was a span of 5 bases. The CDR3 length is 12 residues. The CDR3 loop is CAISETGTEAFF. The CDR3 DNA follows: TGTGCCATCAGTGAGACCGGCACTGAAGCTTTCTTT.

The chain has TRBV10-2 and TRBJ2-7; D perhaps matches TRBD2 (5 bases). Germline assignment: CDR1 WSHSY and CDR2 SAAADI. Trimming took off 2 bases at V and 4 bases at J, with 9 bases between the two ends. This CDR3 comprises 13 residues. CDR3 sequence reads: CASSETREYEQYF. For the CDR3, the DNA is TGCGCCAGCAGTGAGACTAGGGAGTACGAGCAGTACTTC.

The genes are TRBV5-4 and TRBJ1-1; maybe TRBD1 (5 bases). V was pared by 2 bases and J by 3 bases, with 8 bases between. Germline V gene sequence: CDR1 SGHNT, CDR2 YYREEE (reference sequence). CDR3 length equals 13 residues. The CDR3 DNA is TGTGCCAGCAGCTTCTGGGGGGACACTGAAGCTTTCTTT. Translated: CASSFWGDTEAFF. Complete variable domain (other parts from reference TRBV5-4 and TRBJ1-1): ETGVTQSPTHLIKTRGQQVTLRCSSQSGHNTVSWYQQALGQGPQFIFQYYREEENGRGNFPPRFSGLQFPNYSSELNVNALELDDSALYLCASSFWGDTEAFFGQGTRLTVV.

A note on this clone: This same CDR3 is encoded by further DNA sequences in the sample. V gene TRBV29-1 combines with J gene TRBJ2-7; D gene unclear. Germline CDR1 is SQVTM and CDR2 is ANQGSEA. Trimming removed 4 bases from V and 2 bases from J, with 9 bases in between. This CDR3 is built from 12 residues. DNA for the CDR3: TGCAGCGTTGTTGCAGGTCCCTACGAGCAGTACTTC. It encodes CSVVAGPYEQYF.

The chain joins TRBV6-1 to TRBJ2-5, with D perhaps TRBD2 (6 bases). Germline lookup yields CDR1 MNHNS and CDR2 SASEGT. V gave up 4 bases and J gave up 1 base, with 10 bases separating them. The CDR3 length is 14 residues. CDR3 sequence reads: CASSAGSGQETQYF. The CDR3 bases are TGTGCCAGCAGTGCCGGTAGCGGCCAAGAGACCCAGTACTTC.

V and J are TRBV18 and TRBJ1-4, with no clear D. This CDR3 has 16 residues. V was trimmed by 6 bases and J by 6 bases, leaving 20 bases between them. Germline CDR1 KGHSH, CDR2 LQKENI. This CDR3 is CASSLELGLSDEKLFF. In DNA form, the CDR3 reads TGTGCCAGCTCCCTCGAGTTGGGTTTGTCCGATGAAAAACTGTTTTTT. Complete variable domain (other parts from reference TRBV18 and TRBJ1-4): NAGVMQNPRHLVRRRGQEARLRCSPMKGHSHVYWYRQLPEEGLKFMVYLQKENIIDESGMPKERFSAEFPKEGPSILRIQQVVRGDSAAYFCASSLELGLSDEKLFFGSGTQLSVL.

V gene TRBV4-1 combines with J gene TRBJ2-3, with D perhaps given as TRBD1 or TRBD2 (5 bases each). The V gene lost 0 bases and the J gene lost 4 bases, with 14 bases spanning the gap. Germline CDR1 MGHRA, CDR2 YSYEKL. CDR3 size: 16 residues. The CDR3 here is CASSQDLGDGADTQYF. CDR3 in DNA: TGCGCCAGCAGCCAAGATTTGGGGGACGGAGCAGATACGCAGTATTTT.

In this sample, this clone turned up a few times. The rearrangement joins TRBV27 to TRBJ1-5; D might be TRBD1 (6 bases). Germline-derived CDR1 and CDR2 are MNHEY and SMNVEV (reference sequence). The CDR3 totals 14 residues. V was trimmed by 5 bases and J by 5 bases, leaving 13 bases between them. This CDR3 reads CASSRRGGYQPQHF. The CDR3 DNA is TGTGCCAGCAGTCGACGAGGGGGATATCAGCCCCAGCATTTT.

The chain uses TRBV29-1 and TRBJ2-1, with 9 bases identical to TRBD2. The CDR3 spans 16 residues. V was clipped by 3 bases and J by 0 bases; unmatched bases: 6. The germline gives CDR1 SQVTM, CDR2 ANQGSEA. The CDR3 loop reads CSVDSREGRSYNEQFF. The CDR3 bases are TGCAGCGTTGACTCGCGGGAGGGCCGCTCCTACAATGAGCAGTTCTTC.